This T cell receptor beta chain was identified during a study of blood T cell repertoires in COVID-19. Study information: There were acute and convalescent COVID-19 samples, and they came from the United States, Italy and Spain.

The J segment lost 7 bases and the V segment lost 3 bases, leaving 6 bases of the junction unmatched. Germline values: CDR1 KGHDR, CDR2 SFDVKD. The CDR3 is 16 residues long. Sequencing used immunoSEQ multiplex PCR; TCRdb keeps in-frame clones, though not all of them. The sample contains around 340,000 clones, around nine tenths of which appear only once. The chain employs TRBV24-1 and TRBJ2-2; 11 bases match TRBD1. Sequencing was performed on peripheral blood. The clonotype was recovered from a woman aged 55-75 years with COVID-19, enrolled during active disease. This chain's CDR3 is CATSDVGQGANGELFF. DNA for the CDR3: TGTGCCACCAGTGATGTAGGACAGGGGGCTAACGGGGAGCTGTTTTTT.